This T cell receptor (beta chain) was identified during a study of cytomegalovirus exposure and HLA in healthy donors (dated by TCRdb to between 2016 and 2019). Turning to the overall study: According to an earlier analysis of 587 of the donors, 200 million or so T cells yielded 120 million or so unique TCR beta sequences and about 280 Gb of sequence data. Typing coverage differed by locus: A, B, C, DRB1 and DQB1 were typed in roughly 620-630 donors, DQA1 in 500 to 550, DPA1 in some 600, and DPB1 in 472. The study profiled the T cell repertoires of under 850 subjects by immunosequencing and related them to cytomegalovirus serostatus. To predict cytomegalovirus infection status, the study brought together high-throughput TCR immunosequencing, statistical association of individual TCRs with disease status, and machine learning. Every repertoire in the discovery cohort had been generated on one and the same sequencing platform. Along with the roughly 670-subject first cohort, a separate validation cohort of roughly 110 different subjects was used. To decide whether each TCR beta V gene segment behaved as functional or pseudogenic, an earlier analysis of some 600 of the donors relied on high-throughput TCR beta sequencing. In a later genetic analysis, genome-wide SNP genotypes for about 55% of the roughly 700 donors were used, and that subset was treated as a discovery cohort. Donor age, sex, ethnicity and CMV serostatus were compiled together with the repertoire data. The aim of the study was to test whether cataloging public T cell receptors could identify signatures of past pathogen exposure. The later analysis used no new phenotypic data to find candidate immune exposures, relying instead on TCR beta sequences and their occurrence across donors. An early release covering about 600 HLA-typed donors comprised roughly 300 gigabases of sequencing data and some 79 million unique TCR sequences. A later analysis re-examined previously published TCR beta repertoires from more than 550 donors and added high-resolution HLA genotyping to investigate patterns of TCR occurrence. Five DR-DQ haplotypes were handled as single units for association and clustering because linkage in the cohort was strong. Across some 400 genotyped donors of the cohort, an average of about 240,000 unique TCR beta nucleotide sequences per donor were sequenced, and 15% to 20% of those sequences were non-productive. Of the roughly 420 genotyped donors, 75% to 85% were placed in the genetic ancestry cluster associated with self-reported Caucasian donors. HLA typing included class I and class II loci at four-digit resolution.

CDR1 and CDR2 are read off the germline V gene as MDHEN and SYDVKM. CDR3 length: 15 amino acids, cysteine to phenylalanine. Only the CDR3 portion is preserved as DNA: 45 bases, with reading frame beginning at the first base. V trim: 6 bases; J trim: 1 base; unmatched bases: 4. Study-wide findings and limitations: In a later genetic analysis, fewer N-insertions in productive TCRs were reported among donors in an Asian-associated ancestry cluster than the approximately 670-donor mean. A later analysis found that TCR association rates varied across HLA loci, with DRB1 alleles showing the most associated TCRs and HLA-C alleles the fewest. In vitro tests confirmed that a few of the cytomegalovirus-associated TCR beta chains recognize cytomegalovirus antigens. According to a later analysis, most CMV-associated TCR beta chains appeared to be HLA-restricted, and the HLA associations seemed to be driven largely by CMV exposure. A further reported finding was that TCR beta sequences accurately predicted the HLA-A and HLA-B alleles for most subjects in the first cohort. According to the authors, the approach could potentially be generalized to other disease states and immunological phenotypes. Linkage disequilibrium might explain the correlated functional status among segregating V segments, but an unknown experimental factor could not be excluded. Presence/absence analyses assumed roughly uniform sequencing depth across donors, an assumption that may not hold. The classifier was reported to diagnose cytomegalovirus status with high specificity and sensitivity in both the original cohort and the validation cohort. In a later genetic analysis, a missense DCLRE1C variant was associated with V-gene and J-gene trimming of TCR beta chains, and the association was replicated in an independent cohort. This cohort had only TCR beta chains sequenced, and the lack of alpha or paired-chain data limited which features could be detected. In an earlier analysis of 587 of the donors, most TCR beta V segments appeared in productive rearrangements about 90% or about 30% of the time, broadly matching IMGT annotations. A cluster of highly shared sequence variants was judged likely to be a technical artifact of the sequencing pipeline. Several of the top co-occurrence clusters appeared to be linked to parvovirus B19, influenza, CMV and Epstein-Barr virus, according to a later analysis. Some IMGT-functional V segments, including TRBV6-2 and TRBV6-3, could not be distinguished by the 87-base-pair reads and were therefore excluded. While some public TCRs were present in many individuals, most TCR sequences turned up only very rarely across donors. The only immune exposure information available for the cohort was CMV serostatus. The earlier analysis of 450 to 700 of the donors excluded seventeen rarely observed V segments, including chromosome 9 orphons, because counts were too low. Because HLA typing was missing for some donors at each locus, association tests included only the typed subset. A later analysis associated about 17,000 TCR beta sequences with specific HLA alleles at a false discovery rate of 0.05. Assigning TCR associations to individual alleles was difficult when HLA alleles, especially DR and DQ, strongly co-occurred. In the study, 164 TCR beta chains were listed as associated with cytomegalovirus. In a later analysis, HLA-associated TCR beta chains were found to be more clonally expanded and to have lower generation probabilities than equally common non-associated chains.

Library creation used the immunoSEQ multiplex PCR assay. For the multiplex PCR, a mixture combining 60 forward primers for TCR Vbeta segments and 13 reverse primers for TCR Jbeta segments was used. A multiplex PCR assay on genomic DNA amplified the CDR3 region of rearranged TCR beta genes. On the Illumina HiSeq System, the amplified TCR beta libraries were sequenced as 87-base-pair reads. The authors' analysis ran thus. In a later analysis, tens of millions of unique TCR beta chains were counted across the 500 to 700 repertoires, and roughly 11 million of these chains were shared by at least two donors. Raw reads were error-corrected and collapsed into unique sequences by a nearest-neighbor algorithm in which closely related sequences were merged to remove PCR and sequencing errors. To assign V, D and J gene segments, CDR3 sequences were aligned to IMGT reference sequences. For a sequence to be retained, at least a six-nucleotide match to both a V gene segment and a J gene segment was required. Rearrangements were classified as productive when the CDR3 lacked stop codons and remained in frame with V and J, and all other rearrangements were classified as non-productive. Following IMGT convention, CDR3 was defined as the stretch from the second conserved V-encoded cysteine up to the conserved J-encoded phenylalanine. In an earlier analysis of roughly 610 of the donors, sequences lacking an unambiguous match to a single V gene segment were excluded. In an earlier analysis of approximately 610 of the donors, V segments were called functional above 56.7% productive rearrangements and were called segregating when the between-donor standard deviation exceeded 5%. A statistical classification framework was built for diagnosing cytomegalovirus status from the catalog of TCR beta chain sequences. V and J gene assignment, in a later analysis, came from comparing TCR nucleotide sequences with IMGT/GENE-DB human TR gene sequences. The TCRdist pipeline was used in a later analysis to assign CDR3 sequences and most-parsimonious VDJ recombination scenarios. In a later analysis, each TCR beta chain was defined by its CDR3 amino acid sequence together with its V-gene family, and reads lacking a unique V-gene family were excluded. As a way to deal with suspected cross-contamination and a sequencing artifact, a later analysis dropped hundreds of nucleotide sequences that were highly shared and had low generation probability. In a later analysis, a clonal expansion index for each public chain was calculated from normalized within-repertoire ranks of inferred template counts. Generation probabilities in a later analysis came from a VDJ recombination model fitted to out-of-frame rearrangements, and those results were checked against IGoR. In a later analysis, TCR-TCR, TCR-HLA and TCR-CMV co-occurrence was scored with hypergeometric tests, and a repertoire-size bias correction was applied to TCR pairs. To estimate false discovery rates, a later analysis permuted the HLA or CMV assignments 20 times. In a later analysis, co-occurring TCRs were grouped with DBSCAN, and TCRdist sequence similarity was added when clustering was performed within HLA-allele-positive subsets. For co-occurrence clustering, repertoires with fewer than 30,000 or more than 120,000 public chains were excluded, along with four or five repertoires with anomalous nucleotide sharing. TCRdb's version of the immuneACCESS table is confined to in-frame rearrangements and falls short of the full clone set. An unresolved V gene accounts for under half of the shortfall where checked; the remainder is of unknown origin. V, J and clone size are taken as reported in that table, and D and trimming were inferred from the DNA itself. The sample has over 150,000 clones on record, roughly 80% of them singletons. The ten top clones hold about 2.4% of the sample.

In total, approximately 690 healthy bone marrow donors made up the cohort. All cohort members were sampled while nominally healthy, although unrecorded immune exposures were likely present. The donor tested CMV seronegative, placing the donor among the approximately 360 seronegative members of the cohort. A peripheral blood sample was collected from each donor, and TCR beta sequencing was performed on peripheral blood mononuclear cells. Genomic DNA extraction from the blood cell samples was performed with the Qiagen DNeasy Blood Extraction Kit. Worth noting for this clone: Its antigen is still unknown. No base quality information exists; no much larger clone differs at one position.

The sequenced material came from PBMCs. The V and J genes are TRBV28 and TRBJ2-7; 12 central nucleotides agree with TRBD2. This TCR was sampled from a male donor in good health and CMV-seronegative. In nucleotide form, the sequence is TGTGCCAGCAGCAACCTAGCGGGAGGGTCCTACGAGCAGTACTTC. Its translation reads: CASSNLAGGSYEQYF.